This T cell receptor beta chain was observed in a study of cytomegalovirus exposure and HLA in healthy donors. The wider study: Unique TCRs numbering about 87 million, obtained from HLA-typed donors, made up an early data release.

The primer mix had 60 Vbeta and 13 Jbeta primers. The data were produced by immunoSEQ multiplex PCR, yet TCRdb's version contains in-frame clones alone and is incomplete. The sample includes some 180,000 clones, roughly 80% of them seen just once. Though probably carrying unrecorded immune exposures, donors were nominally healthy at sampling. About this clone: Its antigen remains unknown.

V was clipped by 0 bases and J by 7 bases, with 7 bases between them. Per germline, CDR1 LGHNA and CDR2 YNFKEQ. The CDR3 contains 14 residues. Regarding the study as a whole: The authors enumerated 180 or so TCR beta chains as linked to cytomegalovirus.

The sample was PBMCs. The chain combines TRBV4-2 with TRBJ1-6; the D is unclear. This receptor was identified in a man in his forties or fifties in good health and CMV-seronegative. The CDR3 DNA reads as TGTGCCAGCAGCCAAGAACGGCGGAATTCACCCCTCCACTTT. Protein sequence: CASSQERRNSPLHF.